These 27 T cell receptor beta chains were all obtained from the same sample, sequenced in a study of blood T cell repertoires in COVID-19. Using immunoSEQ multiplex PCR, the repertoire was profiled, and TCRdb retains in-frame clones only, with some absent. The table has 650,000 to 800,000 clones, 75% to 90% seen once. Sequencing input: peripheral blood. These receptors all stem from a woman aged 18-29 years with acute or convalescent COVID-19.

V is TRBV2 and J is TRBJ2-3, with 11 bases identical to TRBD2. CDR3 size: 19 residues. V dropped 0 bases and J dropped 9; count of bases not matched to a gene: 17. Per germline, CDR1 SNHLY and CDR2 FYNNEI. CDR3 sequence (DNA): TGTGCCAGCAGTGAAGCGCGGGCTAGCGGGGGGCCCCTCCAGATAACGCAGTATTTT. It specifies CASSEARASGGPLQITQYF.

The CDR3 DNA is TGCGCCAGCACCCTCGCCGGGGCAACTAATGAAAAACTGTTTTTT. Translated, it gives CASTLAGATNEKLFF. The chain joins TRBV4-1 to TRBJ1-4; the D is unclear. V shed 7 bases and J shed 0 bases, with 12 bases lying between them. The CDR3 covers 15 residues. The germline gives CDR1 MGHRA, CDR2 YSYEKL.

This clone has just a few counts. The J gene is TRBJ1-1, the V gene TRBV9, with D possibly being TRBD1 (5 bases). Germline V lookup: CDR1 SGDLS, CDR2 YYNGEE. The CDR3 runs 17 residues. Trimming removed 0 bases at V and 3 bases at J, with 18 bases between. The CDR3 DNA reads TGTGCCAGCAGCGTAGGGCGGGGGGTTCTTCTTCACACTGAAGCTTTCTTT. This codes for CASSVGRGVLLHTEAFF.

The chain carries TRBV30 and TRBJ1-4; 8 bases line up with TRBD1. Germline CDR1 is GTSNPN and CDR2 is SVGIG (reference sequence). The length of the CDR3 is 15 residues. Trimming at V came to 2 bases and at J to 4 bases, leaving 6 bases not matched to a gene. The CDR3: CAWSLPGQVNEKLFF. The CDR3 bases are TGTGCCTGGAGTCTTCCGGGACAGGTTAATGAAAAACTGTTTTTT.

In its sample, this clone was seen many times. This rearrangement joins TRBV19 to TRBJ1-5; tentative D call: TRBD1 (6 bases). The germline V gene encodes CDR1 LNHDA and CDR2 SQIVND (reference sequence). Trimming cost V 4 bases and J 8 bases, with 15 bases left between them. The CDR3 contains 14 residues. Written as DNA, the CDR3 is TGTGCCAGTAGTACGGCCTACAGGGACAAGCCCCAGCATTTT. It specifies CASSTAYRDKPQHF.

The chain is built from TRBV6-5 and TRBJ1-4; the match to TRBD1 covers 10 bases. Germline V gives CDR1 MNHEY, CDR2 SVGAGI. The CDR3 runs to 14 residues. With V trimmed by 6 bases and J by 3 bases, 1 base remained unmatched. The CDR3 coding sequence is TGTGCCAGCAGGACAGGGGGCTCTAATGAAAAACTGTTTTTT. This translates into CASRTGGSNEKLFF.

The chain has TRBV6-5 and TRBJ1-6; tentatively, D is TRBD1 (5 bases). Germline values: CDR1 MNHEY, CDR2 SVGAGI. The CDR3 spans 15 residues. The V gene lost 0 bases and the J gene lost 8 bases, with 11 bases spanning the gap. The CDR3 here is CASSYSRGWDSPLHF. In DNA, the CDR3 is TGTGCCAGCAGTTACTCGCGGGGGTGGGATTCACCCCTCCACTTT.

The V gene is TRBV5-1, the J gene TRBJ1-3; D is unresolved. Germline V lookup: CDR1 SGHRS, CDR2 YFSETQ. V shed 4 bases and J shed 6 bases, with 17 bases lying between them. CDR3 size: 15 residues. The DNA of the CDR3 is TGCGCCAGCAGCACCCGCGAGGGTTTGGTAAACACCATATATTTT. This codes for CASSTREGLVNTIYF.

The chain couples TRBV2 to TRBJ1-1; weak D call: TRBD1 (6 bases). This CDR3 region has 14 residues. Germline-derived CDR1 and CDR2 are SNHLY and FYNNEI. Trimming took off 4 bases at V and 1 base at J, with 10 bases between the two ends. This chain's CDR3 is CASSGSRGNTEAFF. The CDR3 nucleotides read TGTGCCAGCAGTGGCTCCAGGGGGAACACTGAAGCTTTCTTT.

The genes are TRBV6-5 and TRBJ2-5, with 8 positions matching TRBD1. Losses at the gene ends were 6 bases for V and 2 bases for J; bases not matched to a gene: 8. The CDR3 is 15 residues long. CDR1 is MNHEY, CDR2 SVGAGI, per germline. The CDR3 reads CASSVLWDRQETQYF. CDR3 DNA: TGTGCCAGCAGCGTACTATGGGACAGGCAAGAGACCCAGTACTTC.

The sample holds one count of this clone. The V and J genes are TRBV7-9 and TRBJ2-3; the D gene is possibly TRBD2 (6 bases). Germline V lookup: CDR1 SEHNR, CDR2 FQNEAQ (reference sequence). Trimming removed 3 bases at V and 6 bases at J, with 13 bases between. CDR3 length: 14 amino acids. The CDR3: CASSFSSGPDTQYF. For the CDR3, the DNA is TGTGCCAGCAGCTTTAGTAGCGGCCCGGATACGCAGTATTTT.

This clone occurred once. The chain is built from TRBV6-4 and TRBJ1-3, with D uncertain. V was cut by 7 bases and J by 2 bases, with 6 bases left in between. From germline, CDR1 is MRHNA and CDR2 SNTAGT. CDR3 length: 12 residues. The CDR3 DNA sequence: TGTGCCAGCAAACAGACTGGAAACACCATATATTTT. The encoded protein is CASKQTGNTIYF.

The chain employs TRBV11-2 and TRBJ1-6, with a weak D call TRBD1 (6 bases). Germline values: CDR1 SGHAT, CDR2 FQNNGV. Between the trimmed V and J ends, which lost 6 bases and 2 bases, there was a span of 17 bases. This CDR3 spans 17 amino acids. CDR3 protein: CASSHIRGRTYNSPLHF. CDR3 nucleotide sequence: TGTGCCAGCAGTCATATCAGGGGAAGAACCTATAATTCACCCCTCCACTTT.

The V call is TRBV12-3 or TRBV12-4, the J call TRBJ1-2; perhaps TRBD1 as D (6 bases). Trimming shortened V by 6 bases and J by 6 bases, and 14 bases separated the two germline ends. The CDR3 runs 13 residues. The CDR3 DNA reads as TGTGCCAGCAGCAGGAATAACAGGGATGGCTACACCTTC. Translating it yields CASSRNNRDGYTF.

This chain uses TRBV7-2 with TRBJ1-2, with 9 bases that match TRBD1. The CDR3 covers 16 residues. Germline V gives CDR1 SGHTA, CDR2 FQGNSA. V shed 1 base and J 4 bases; nucleotides not matched to a gene: 7. CDR3 in DNA: TGTGCCAGCAGCTTAGTTAACAGGGGGCCAGTCTATGGCTACACCTTC. Amino acid sequence: CASSLVNRGPVYGYTF.

The chain couples TRBV5-1 to TRBJ2-3; the match to TRBD2 covers 15 bases. Germline loops: CDR1 SGHRS, CDR2 YFSETQ. The CDR3 totals 18 residues. V was clipped by 4 bases and J by 5 bases; unmatched bases: 11. CDR3 in DNA: TGCGCCAGCAGCCGGGAGGGACTAGCGGGGGGCTATATAGATACGCAGTATTTT. Residues: CASSREGLAGGYIDTQYF.

This clone was observed a handful of times. The V and J genes are TRBV6-5 and TRBJ2-3; D is possibly TRBD2 (6 bases). Trimming cost V 6 bases and J 3 bases, with 10 bases left between them. This CDR3 is 13 amino acids long. Germline CDR1 MNHEY, CDR2 SVGAGI. CDR3 sequence: CASRKGTTDTQYF. The CDR3 DNA sequence: TGTGCCAGCAGAAAAGGGACTACAGATACGCAGTATTTT.

The rearrangement uses TRBV28 and TRBJ1-1, with TRBD1 as a possible D gene (6 bases). Germline V gives CDR1 MDHEN, CDR2 SYDVKM. The CDR3 totals 14 residues. V shed 8 bases and J shed 1 base, with 14 bases lying between them. The CDR3 is CASGLQGQNTEAFF. In DNA, the CDR3 is TGTGCCAGCGGGCTACAGGGACAGAACACTGAAGCTTTCTTT.

This clone was found once. The chain uses TRBV9 and TRBJ2-1; D call uncertain. Trimming left V 3 bases short and J 12 bases short, with 10 bases between. The CDR3 length is 11 residues. CDR1 is SGDLS and CDR2 is YYNGEE in the germline V gene. CDR3 coding DNA: TGTGCCAGCAGCGGAGGATTGGGGCAGTTCTTC. Encoded protein: CASSGGLGQFF.

The rearrangement links TRBV2 to TRBJ1-1, with 7 bases fitting TRBD1. J gave up 0 bases and V 9 bases, and 16 bases lay outside the gene matches. There are 17 residues in the CDR3. Germline V CDR1 and CDR2: SNHLY, FYNNEI. CDR3 DNA sequence: TGTGCCAGGGAGTCGGGACAGCGTGCTTTCATGAACACTGAAGCTTTCTTT. The encoded protein is CARESGQRAFMNTEAFF.

This chain joins TRBV5-1 and TRBJ1-1, with D possibly matching TRBD1 (5 bases). Germline CDR1 and CDR2: SGHRS and YFSETQ. This CDR3 is built from 15 residues. The V gene lost 4 bases and the J gene lost 0 bases, with 13 bases spanning the gap. CDR3 sequence (DNA): TGCGCCAGCAGCGGGCAGGGCAGGGTGAACACTGAAGCTTTCTTT. Encoded protein: CASSGQGRVNTEAFF.

As DNA, the CDR3 is TGTGCCAGCAGCTTCTCACATAACAGGGAGGGGCAGCCCCAGCATTTT. Translating it yields CASSFSHNREGQPQHF. The chain employs TRBV5-5 and TRBJ1-5; a possible D gene is TRBD1 (6 bases). Germline loops: CDR1 SGHKS, CDR2 YYEKEE (reference sequence). The CDR3 covers 16 residues. V lost 2 bases and J lost 7, with 19 bases in between.

This clone occurred once. The gene calls are TRBV9 and TRBJ2-1; TRBD2 aligns across 12 bases. Trimming cost V 4 bases and J 2 bases; bases outside gene matches: 7. CDR3 size: 17 residues. Germline V gene lookup returns CDR1 SGDLS and CDR2 YYNGEE. CDR3 DNA sequence: TGTGCCAGCAGCCCCCGACTAGCGGGGGATACCTACAATGAGCAGTTCTTC. Translated: CASSPRLAGDTYNEQFF.

The chain uses TRBV2 and TRBJ2-7; 7 nucleotides align to TRBD2. After removal of 8 bases from V and 6 bases from J, the junction contained 7 bases not matched to a gene. This CDR3 is built from 12 residues. Germline V gene data show CDR1 as SNHLY and CDR2 as FYNNEI. The DNA for the CDR3 is TGTGCCAGCCTGGGGGGGGATCGCGAGCAGTACTTC. Its protein is CASLGGDREQYF.

V usage is TRBV4-1 and J usage is TRBJ1-4; D gene uncertain. CDR3 length equals 15 residues. The ends were cut back, 1 base at V and 7 bases at J, with 13 bases in the middle. Germline V gene data show CDR1 as MGHRA and CDR2 as YSYEKL. The CDR3 sequence: CASSQVEGSGEKLFF. The CDR3 coding sequence is TGCGCCAGCAGCCAAGTCGAGGGATCAGGTGAAAAACTGTTTTTT.

For the CDR3, the DNA is TGTGCCAGCAATCAGGTCGGGGAGCTGTTTTTT. This gives the protein CASNQVGELFF. The gene calls are TRBV2 and TRBJ2-2; D gene uncertain. The V gene's germline CDR1 is SNHLY and CDR2 FYNNEI. CDR3 length equals 11 residues. The V and J ends lost 7 bases and 7 bases respectively, with 7 bases between them.

The J gene is TRBJ2-7, the V gene TRBV4-1; TRBD1 matches 7 bases. Germline CDR1 is MGHRA and CDR2 is YSYEKL. The CDR3 has 13 residues. V lost 1 base to trimming and J lost 3 bases; unmatched junction nucleotides: 0. Here the CDR3 DNA reads TGCGCCAGCAGCCAAGGGACAGGCTACGAGCAGTACTTC. Residues: CASSQGTGYEQYF.